This T cell receptor beta chain is from a study of OX40 agonist ivuxolimab in advanced cancers. Findings and caveats of the study: Low normalized T-cell clonal expansion was additionally recorded for some nonresponders.

Trimming removed 5 bases from V and 7 bases from J, with 18 bases in between. Germline V gene lookup returns CDR1 SGHNT and CDR2 YENEEA. The length of the CDR3 is 14 residues. This table comes from immunoSEQ multiplex PCR, and its TCRdb copy is limited to in-frame clones, with some not included. The sample includes about 17,000 clones, around 69% of them seen just once. Concerning this clone: What it binds is unknown.

The TCR sequence derives from an adult with an advanced solid tumor such as melanoma, head and neck, liver or kidney cancer. The source was CD4+ or CD8+ T cells sorted from blood, collected in a trial of the OX40 agonist ivuxolimab. The chain links TRBV11-3 to TRBJ2-7, with D possibly being TRBD1 or TRBD2 (5 bases each). The CDR3 DNA is TGTGCCAGCAGCGCAGGGACCTCGATCCTGGAGCAGTACTTC. It is translated as CASSAGTSILEQYF.